This record concerns one T cell receptor (beta chain) sequence. A universal primer site was created by template switching, with the cDNA bearing unique molecular identifiers. Using its own MiXCR run on the 5' RACE reads, TCRdb lists one record per CDR3 protein. The table has some 600,000 distinct CDR3 sequences, just over 7% seen once. The data derive from a study of identical twins. This CDR3 contains 15 residues. The V and J ends lost 8 bases and 8 bases, in that order; junction bases with no gene match: 9. Healthy Caucasians were all of the donors. This sample was also put to use in a study of yellow fever vaccine responses in identical twins. That study adds: Twins' vaccine T cell response reportedly seemed partly convergent, partly personalized.

The sequenced material came from PBMCs. This receptor was identified in a woman aged 18-30 years in good health. The chain combines TRBV12-3 or TRBV12-4 with TRBJ2-1, with 13 bases that match TRBD2. The CDR3 DNA follows: TGTGCCAGCTCCCCCGGGACTAGCGGGGACTATGAGCAGTTCTTC. Translating gives CASSPGTSGDYEQFF.